The clone carrying this T cell receptor (beta chain) was seen more than once but under ten times. What it binds is not known. This record belongs to a study of T-cell memory formation after mild COVID-19. Study-level points and caveats: While clones contracting from day 15 to 85 were balanced between CD4 and CD8, later expanders leaned CD4+.

In TCRdb, the 5' RACE reads were re-called with MiXCR into one record per CDR3 protein. The sample carries roughly 100,000 distinct CDR3 sequences, approximately 15% recorded once. Trimming cost V 3 bases and J 2 bases, with 12 bases left between them. The V gene's germline CDR1 is LGHDT and CDR2 YNNKEL (reference sequence). CDR3 length: 15 residues. The chain uses TRBV3-1 and TRBJ2-3; D may correspond to TRBD1 or TRBD2 (5 bases each). Material: PBMCs or a T cell subset sorted from them (not recorded which). The sequence came from an adult woman who had mild COVID-19 (a few samples of this study predate the infection). Cell type and time point are not known. CDR3 sequence (DNA): TGTGCCAGCAGCCACGTCGGGACGACCACAGATACGCAGTATTTT. As protein: CASSHVGTTTDTQYF.